This entry lists 15 T cell receptor beta chains sequenced from one sample in a study of blood T cell repertoires in COVID-19. TCRdb keeps only in-frame clones here, not all; method: immunoSEQ multiplex PCR. The top ten clones hold about 1.1% of a sample with some 99,000 clones, 80% to 90% of them seen once. Sequenced input: peripheral blood. The receptors were gathered from a human donor in a cohort sampled during active COVID-19.

This sequence joins TRBV7-7 and TRBJ2-5; 9 bases line up with TRBD1. V lost 5 bases, J lost 1 base, and 5 bases stayed unmatched. Germline loops: CDR1 SSHAT, CDR2 FNYEAQ (reference sequence). The CDR3 is 15 residues long. The CDR3 DNA is TGTGCCAGCAGCCCCCGGACAGGGGTCCAAGAGACCCAGTACTTC. Amino acid sequence: CASSPRTGVQETQYF.

This sequence joins TRBV7-2 and TRBJ2-2; possibly TRBD2 for D (7 bases). V was pared by 1 base and J by 3 bases, with 12 bases between. Germline CDR1 is SGHTA and CDR2 is FQGNSA. The CDR3 runs to 16 residues. CDR3 DNA: TGTGCCAGCAGCTTAGAAGGGGGGGCGGACACCGGGGAGCTGTTTTTT. Translation: CASSLEGGADTGELFF.

The chain is built from TRBV3-1 (or the pseudogene TRBV3-2) and TRBJ1-1; 10 positions agree with TRBD1. The CDR3 totals 15 residues. V dropped 4 bases and J dropped 2; count of bases not matched to a gene: 4. CDR1 and CDR2 (germline): LGHDT, YNNKEL (reference sequence). The CDR3 bases are TGTGCCAGCAGCCGCCTGACAGGGGGCAACACTGAAGCTTTCTTT. It codes for CASSRLTGGNTEAFF.

This clone was seen a single time. Germline is not matched at one junction end, which may reflect a read error. The V and J genes are TRBV7-7 and TRBJ2-1; D possibly corresponds to TRBD1 (5 bases). This CDR3 spans 15 amino acids. Germline V gives CDR1 SSHAT, CDR2 FNYEAQ (reference sequence). CDR3 sequence: CASSLAWGTYNEQFF. For the CDR3, the DNA is TGTGCTAGCAGCTTAGCATGGGGCACCTACAATGAGCAGTTCTTC.

The chain combines TRBV27 with TRBJ2-7, with 9 positions matching TRBD1. Losses at the gene ends were 5 bases for V and 3 bases for J; bases not matched to a gene: 8. The CDR3 length is 15 residues. Per the germline V gene, CDR1 is MNHEY and CDR2 is SMNVEV (reference sequence). The CDR3 loop reads CASSLTGTGSYEQYF. CDR3 DNA: TGTGCCAGCAGTCTCACCGGGACAGGGAGCTACGAGCAGTACTTC.

The V gene is TRBV6-2 or TRBV6-3, the J gene TRBJ2-3; D may be TRBD2 (5 bases). This CDR3 contains 16 residues. Per the germline V gene, CDR1 is MNHEY and CDR2 is SVGEGT. V lost 2 bases and J 0 bases, leaving 12 bases between the germline ends. Here the CDR3 DNA reads TGTGCCAGCAGTTACGGAGGCAGCATTAGCACAGATACGCAGTATTTT. Translated, it gives CASSYGGSISTDTQYF.

This chain links TRBV11-2 with TRBJ1-6; 7 bases are a match to TRBD1. CDR1 and CDR2 (germline): SGHAT, FQNNGV. The CDR3 has 14 amino acids. J lost 8 bases, V lost 5 bases, and 6 bases had no gene match. For the CDR3, the DNA is TGTGCCAGCAGCGTACAGGGGAAATATTCACCCCTCCACTTT. It yields the protein CASSVQGKYSPLHF.

The CDR3 nucleotides read TGTGCCAGCAGTGAATTGGGTGGCAGCGGGGGGACAGAGGAGCAGTTCTTC. This gives the protein CASSELGGSGGTEEQFF. The chain recombines TRBV6-1 with TRBJ2-1, with 9 nucleotides matching TRBD2. CDR1 and CDR2 from the germline V gene are MNHNS and SASEGT. Germline trimming cut 2 bases from V and 10 bases from J; bases unmatched to any gene: 15. This CDR3 is 17 amino acids long.

V and J are TRBV28 and TRBJ1-1, with D possibly being TRBD1 (6 bases). Germline V gene sequence: CDR1 MDHEN, CDR2 SYDVKM. The germline V and J ends were trimmed by 6 bases and 5 bases, with 13 bases remaining between them. The CDR3 totals 13 residues. The CDR3 sequence is CASSRGAITEAFF. The DNA of the CDR3 is TGTGCCAGCAGCCGGGGGGCGATAACTGAAGCTTTCTTT.

The chain is built from TRBV7-9 and TRBJ1-3, with TRBD1 matching 7 bases. The CDR3 is 16 amino acids. Germline V lookup: CDR1 SEHNR, CDR2 FQNEAQ (reference sequence). V lost 5 bases and J lost 7; bases outside the gene matches: 14. The CDR3 sequence is CASSLPGQESRNTIYF. The CDR3 coding sequence is TGTGCCAGCAGCCTACCCGGACAGGAGTCTAGGAACACCATATATTTT.

The rearrangement links TRBV5-4 to TRBJ2-2; 9 bases match TRBD2. The CDR3 spans 17 residues. CDR1 is SGHNT and CDR2 is YYREEE in the germline V gene (reference sequence). V trimming: 2 bases; J trimming: 4 bases; junction bases outside the gene matches: 9. The CDR3 protein is CASSLWRGGRITGELFF. DNA of the CDR3: TGTGCCAGCAGCTTATGGCGGGGGGGCCGCATCACCGGGGAGCTGTTTTTT. The whole variable domain, filled in from reference TRBV5-4 and TRBJ2-2, reads ETGVTQSPTHLIKTRGQQVTLRCSSQSGHNTVSWYQQALGQGPQFIFQYYREEENGRGNFPPRFSGLQFPNYSSELNVNALELDDSALYLCASSLWRGGRITGELFFGEGSRLTVL.

The chain has TRBV24-1 and TRBJ2-1; 7 bases align to TRBD1. V was clipped by 1 base and J by 2 bases; unmatched bases: 13. CDR1 KGHDR and CDR2 SFDVKD come from the germline V gene. CDR3 size: 19 residues. Here the CDR3 DNA reads TGTGCCACCAGTGATTTTTCGTTGGGATCCGGGACAGCCTACAATGAGCAGTTCTTC. Translating gives CATSDFSLGSGTAYNEQFF.

The J gene is TRBJ2-1, the V gene TRBV12-3 or TRBV12-4; TRBD2 might be the D (6 bases). This CDR3 spans 12 amino acids. Trimming removed 3 bases from V and 8 bases from J, with 8 bases in between. CDR3 coding DNA: TGTGCCAGCAGTTTGGAGGGCGATGAGCAGTTCTTC. Translation: CASSLEGDEQFF.

The count of this clone is one. This rearrangement joins TRBV4-1 to TRBJ2-5, with TRBD1 matching over 7 bases. Trimming at V came to 4 bases and at J to 5 bases, leaving 10 bases not matched to a gene. CDR3 length equals 15 residues. Germline V gene data show CDR1 as MGHRA and CDR2 as YSYEKL. The CDR3 reads CASSLSKGAVETQYF. In nucleotides, the CDR3 is TGCGCCAGCAGCCTCTCGAAGGGGGCCGTTGAGACCCAGTACTTC.

The chain recombines TRBV6-6 with TRBJ2-1, with D unresolved. Germline loops: CDR1 MNHNY, CDR2 SVGAGI (reference sequence). The CDR3 loop spans 11 amino acids. V shed 6 bases and J shed 8 bases, with 8 bases lying between them. Here the CDR3 reads CASSRIDEQFF. The CDR3 bases are TGTGCCAGCAGCCGTATCGATGAGCAGTTCTTC.